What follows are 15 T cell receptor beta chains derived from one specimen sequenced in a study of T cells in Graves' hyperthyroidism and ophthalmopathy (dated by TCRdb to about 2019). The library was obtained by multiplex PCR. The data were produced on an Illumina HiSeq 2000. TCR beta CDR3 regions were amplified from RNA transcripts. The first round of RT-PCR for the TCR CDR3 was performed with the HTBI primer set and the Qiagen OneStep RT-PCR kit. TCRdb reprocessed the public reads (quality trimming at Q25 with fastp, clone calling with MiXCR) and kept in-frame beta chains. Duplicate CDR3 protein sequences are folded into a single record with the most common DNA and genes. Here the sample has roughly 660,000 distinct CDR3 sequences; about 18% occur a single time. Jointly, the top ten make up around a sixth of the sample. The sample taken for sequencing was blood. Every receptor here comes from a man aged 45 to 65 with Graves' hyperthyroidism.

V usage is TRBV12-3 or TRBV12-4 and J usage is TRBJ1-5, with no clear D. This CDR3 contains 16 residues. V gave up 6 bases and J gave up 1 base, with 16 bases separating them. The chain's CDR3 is CASRSGSPTSNQPQHF. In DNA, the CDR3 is TGTGCCAGCAGATCGGGCAGTCCTACAAGCAATCAGCCCCAGCATTTT.

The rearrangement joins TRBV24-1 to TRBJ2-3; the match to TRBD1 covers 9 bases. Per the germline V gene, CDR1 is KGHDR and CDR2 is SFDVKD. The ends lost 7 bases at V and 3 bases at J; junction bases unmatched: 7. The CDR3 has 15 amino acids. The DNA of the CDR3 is TGTGCCACCAGCCTACAGGGGGCTTTAACAGATACGCAGTATTTT. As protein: CATSLQGALTDTQYF.

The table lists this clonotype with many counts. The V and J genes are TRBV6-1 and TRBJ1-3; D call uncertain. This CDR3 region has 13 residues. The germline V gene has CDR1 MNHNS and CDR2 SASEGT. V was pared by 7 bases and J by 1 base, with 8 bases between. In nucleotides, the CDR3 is TGTGCCAGCAAGGTTCAATCTGGAAACACCATATATTTT. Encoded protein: CASKVQSGNTIYF.

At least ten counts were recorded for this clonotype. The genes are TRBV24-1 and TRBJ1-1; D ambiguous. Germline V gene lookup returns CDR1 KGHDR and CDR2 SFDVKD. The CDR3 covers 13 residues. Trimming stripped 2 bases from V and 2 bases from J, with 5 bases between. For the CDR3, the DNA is TGTGCCACCAGTGATTATGCAAACACTGAAGCTTTCTTT. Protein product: CATSDYANTEAFF.

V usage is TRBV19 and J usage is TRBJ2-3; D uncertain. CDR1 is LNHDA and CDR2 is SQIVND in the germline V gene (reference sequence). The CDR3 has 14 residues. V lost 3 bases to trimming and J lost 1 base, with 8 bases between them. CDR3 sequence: CASSMVPGTDTQYF. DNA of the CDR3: TGTGCCAGTAGTATGGTTCCAGGCACAGATACGCAGTATTTT.

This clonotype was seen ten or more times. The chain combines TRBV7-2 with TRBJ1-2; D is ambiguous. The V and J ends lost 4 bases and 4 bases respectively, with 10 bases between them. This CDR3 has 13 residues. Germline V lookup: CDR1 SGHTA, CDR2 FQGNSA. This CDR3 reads CASSYGRIYGYTF. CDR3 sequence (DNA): TGTGCCAGCAGCTACGGTCGGATCTATGGCTACACCTTC.

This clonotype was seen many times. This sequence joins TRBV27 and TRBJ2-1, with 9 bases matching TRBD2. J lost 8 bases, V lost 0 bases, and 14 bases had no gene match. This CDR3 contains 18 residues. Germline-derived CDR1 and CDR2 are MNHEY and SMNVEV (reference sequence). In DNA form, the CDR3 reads TGTGCCAGCAGTTTATCTGTACAGAGTGCTAGCGGGAAAGATGAGCAGTTCTTC. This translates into CASSLSVQSASGKDEQFF.

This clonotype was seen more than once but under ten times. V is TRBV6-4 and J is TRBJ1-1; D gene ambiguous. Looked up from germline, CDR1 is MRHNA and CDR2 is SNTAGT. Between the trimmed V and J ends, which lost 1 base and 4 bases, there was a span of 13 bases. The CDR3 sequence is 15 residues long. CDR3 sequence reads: CASSDWCDRVTEAFF. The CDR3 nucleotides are TGTGCCAGCAGTGACTGGTGCGATCGGGTCACTGAAGCTTTCTTT.

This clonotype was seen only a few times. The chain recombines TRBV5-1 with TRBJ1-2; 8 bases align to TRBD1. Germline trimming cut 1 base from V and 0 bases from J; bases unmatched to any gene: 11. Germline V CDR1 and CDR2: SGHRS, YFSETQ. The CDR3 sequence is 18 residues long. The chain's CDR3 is CASSLQGAQITANYGYTF. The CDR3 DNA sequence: TGCGCCAGCAGCTTGCAGGGGGCGCAAATAACCGCTAACTATGGCTACACCTTC.

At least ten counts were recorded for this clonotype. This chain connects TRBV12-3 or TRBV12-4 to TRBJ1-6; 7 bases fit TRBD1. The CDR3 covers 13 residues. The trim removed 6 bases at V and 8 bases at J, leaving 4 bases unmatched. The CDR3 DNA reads TGTGCCAGCAGCGAGACAGGGTATTCACCCCTCCACTTT. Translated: CASSETGYSPLHF.

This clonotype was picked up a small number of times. The CDR3 DNA reads as TGTGCCAGCAGTTTATGGTCCGGGACTAGCGTTAATGAGCAGTTCTTC. This gives the protein CASSLWSGTSVNEQFF. The rearrangement links TRBV27 to TRBJ2-1; 10 nucleotides match TRBD2. Germline assignment: CDR1 MNHEY and CDR2 SMNVEV (reference sequence). V trimming: 1 base; J trimming: 7 bases; junction bases outside the gene matches: 7. This CDR3 comprises 16 residues.

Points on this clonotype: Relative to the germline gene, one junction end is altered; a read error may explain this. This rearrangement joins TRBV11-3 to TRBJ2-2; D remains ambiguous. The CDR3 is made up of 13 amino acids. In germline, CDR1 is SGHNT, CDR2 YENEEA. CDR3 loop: CASSARYTRELFF. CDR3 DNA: TGTGCCAGCAGCGCGAGATACACCCGGGAGCTGTTTTTT. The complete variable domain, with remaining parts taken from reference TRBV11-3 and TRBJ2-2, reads EAGVVQSPRYKIIEKKQPVAFWCNPISGHNTLYWYLQNLGQGPELLIRYENEEAVDDSQLPKDRFSAERLKGVDSTLKIQPAELGDSAVYLCASSARYTRELFFGEGSRLTVL.

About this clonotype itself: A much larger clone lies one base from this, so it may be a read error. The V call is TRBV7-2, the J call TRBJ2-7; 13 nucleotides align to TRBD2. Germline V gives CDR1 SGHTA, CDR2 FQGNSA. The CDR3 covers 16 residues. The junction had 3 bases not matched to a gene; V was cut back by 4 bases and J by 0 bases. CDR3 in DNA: TGTGCCAGCAGCTGGGGGACTAGCGGGATCTCCTACGAGCAGTACTTC. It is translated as CASSWGTSGISYEQYF.

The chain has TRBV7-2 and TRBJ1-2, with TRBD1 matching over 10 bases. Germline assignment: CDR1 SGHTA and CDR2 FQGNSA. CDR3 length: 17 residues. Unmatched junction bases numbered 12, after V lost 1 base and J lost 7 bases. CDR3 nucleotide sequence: TGTGCCAGCAGCTTAGAGCGGGGACAGGGGACGCTGGGTGGCTACACCTTC. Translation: CASSLERGQGTLGGYTF.

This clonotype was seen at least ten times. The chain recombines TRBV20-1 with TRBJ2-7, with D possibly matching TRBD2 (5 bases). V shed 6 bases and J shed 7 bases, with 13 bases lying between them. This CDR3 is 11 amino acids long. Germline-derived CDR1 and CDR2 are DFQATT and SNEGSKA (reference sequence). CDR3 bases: TGCAGTGCAAGAATCCCGGGGGAGCAGTACTTC. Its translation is CSARIPGEQYF.